This TCR beta chain was retrieved from a study of shared T cell receptors in the human thymus. The repertoire was sequenced with immunoSEQ multiplex PCR; TCRdb's copy has only in-frame clones and lacks some. There are approximately 580,000 clones in the sample; approximately 80% occur only once, and around 0.013% lies in the top ten. Germline lookup yields CDR1 SGDLS and CDR2 YYNGEE. Trimming stripped 0 bases from V and 4 bases from J, with 5 bases between. This CDR3 is 12 amino acids long. Another study also made use of these data, one on human thymus T cells. Per that paper: Thymic resections from corrective heart surgery supplied the tissue. Repertoires sampled from thymus and blood appeared biased in V and J gene usage.

This TCR was recovered from a boy under two years old with a congenital heart defect. This chain uses TRBV9 with TRBJ2-7, with a weak D call TRBD1 (5 bases). The sample taken for sequencing was thymocytes. Here the CDR3 DNA reads TGTGCCAGCAGCGTAGCAGGGTACGAGCAGTACTTC. Residues: CASSVAGYEQYF.